The 31 T cell receptor beta chains listed next were all sequenced from one sample in a study of T cell responses to AZD1222 COVID-19 vaccine. Profiling relied on immunoSEQ multiplex PCR, and the TCRdb table lists in-frame clones only, not all of them. The sample has 91,000 or so clones; approximately 90% are singletons. Sequencing used peripheral blood, obtained 28 days after the second AZD1222 dose. The receptors were sampled from an adult who received the AZD1222 COVID-19 vaccine.

The table lists this clone with a count of one. V usage is TRBV5-1 and J usage is TRBJ1-1, with unresolved D. The germline V gene encodes CDR1 SGHRS and CDR2 YFSETQ. The CDR3 spans 14 residues. V lost 3 bases, J lost 2 bases, and 11 bases lay in between. The CDR3 spells CASSSGRGNTEAFF. CDR3 coding DNA: TGCGCCAGCAGCTCAGGCCGGGGAAACACTGAAGCTTTCTTT.

This chain uses TRBV9 with TRBJ1-2; D is undetermined. The CDR3 extends over 16 amino acids. Germline-derived CDR1 and CDR2 are SGDLS and YYNGEE. V was cut by 0 bases and J by 4 bases, with 16 bases left in between. The CDR3 DNA sequence: TGTGCCAGCAGCGTAGACCAAGGGAGAGTGGGCTATGGCTACACCTTC. This translates into CASSVDQGRVGYGYTF.

The rearrangement links TRBV5-6 to TRBJ1-4; 10 bases fit TRBD1. The V gene end was trimmed by 4 bases and the J gene end by 7 bases; junction bases not matched to a gene: 7. CDR3 length equals 15 residues. Germline V CDR1 and CDR2: SGHDT, YYEEEE. This chain's CDR3 is CASSSAGTGAEKLFF. DNA of the CDR3: TGTGCCAGCAGCAGCGCCGGGACAGGGGCTGAAAAACTGTTTTTT. The full variable domain, in which reference TRBV5-6 and TRBJ1-4 provide the parts outside the CDR3, is DAGVTQSPTHLIKTRGQQVTLRCSPKSGHDTVSWYQQALGQGPQFIFQYYEEEERQRGNFPDRFSGHQFPNYSSELNVNALLLGDSALYLCASSSAGTGAEKLFFGSGTQLSVL.

The rearrangement joins TRBV4-3 to TRBJ1-3; 8 positions match TRBD1. Germline V gene sequence: CDR1 LGHNA, CDR2 YSLEER. CDR3 length: 18 residues. With 0 bases clipped from V and 2 bases from J, the junction kept 9 bases outside the gene matches. CDR3 sequence reads: CASSQEARGRQAGNTIYF. Written as DNA, the CDR3 is TGCGCCAGCAGCCAAGAGGCCAGGGGGCGCCAAGCTGGAAACACCATATATTTT.

The rearrangement uses TRBV5-5 and TRBJ1-4, with a weak D call TRBD1 (5 bases). There are 16 residues in the CDR3. From germline, CDR1 is SGHKS and CDR2 YYEKEE (reference sequence). With 1 base removed from V and 0 bases from J, the gap between germline ends came to 10 bases. CDR3 sequence (DNA): TGTGCCAGCAGCTTGCGACAGACTGCAACTAATGAAAAACTGTTTTTT. Protein: CASSLRQTATNEKLFF.

The genes are TRBV3-1 (or the pseudogene TRBV3-2) and TRBJ2-1; tentatively, D is TRBD1 or TRBD2 (5 bases each). The V gene lost 1 base and the J gene lost 9 bases, with 16 bases spanning the gap. CDR1 and CDR2 from the germline V gene are LGHDT and YNNKEL (reference sequence). The CDR3 sequence is 15 residues long. The CDR3 DNA reads TGTGCCAGCAGCCAAGGATCGGGGACGGCTGGTGAGCAGTTCTTC. Its translation is CASSQGSGTAGEQFF.

The rearrangement uses TRBV6-2 or TRBV6-3 and TRBJ1-1, with D unclear. Germline V lookup: CDR1 MNHEY, CDR2 SVGEGT. There are 17 residues in the CDR3. Trimming took 1 base from V and 2 from J, leaving 17 bases between them. CDR3 in amino acids: CASSYLRTQNFNTEAFF. In nucleotides, the CDR3 is TGTGCCAGCAGTTACTTACGGACCCAAAATTTTAACACTGAAGCTTTCTTT.

This rearrangement joins TRBV14 to TRBJ2-3; 9 nucleotides match TRBD2. This CDR3 comprises 16 residues. Germline CDR1 is SGHDN and CDR2 is FVKESK. After removal of 1 base from V and 0 bases from J, the junction contained 2 bases not matched to a gene. This chain's CDR3 is CASSQVLAGSTDTQYF. In DNA, the CDR3 is TGTGCCAGCAGCCAAGTTCTAGCGGGGAGCACAGATACGCAGTATTTT.

This chain connects TRBV11-3 to TRBJ2-2; D is unresolved. The germline V and J ends were trimmed by 1 base and 6 bases, with 3 bases remaining between them. This CDR3 region has 12 residues. The germline CDR1 and CDR2 sequences are SGHNT and YENEEA. CDR3 in DNA: TGTGCCAGCAGCTTAGGCCCCGGGGAGCTGTTTTTT. Translating gives CASSLGPGELFF.

The rearrangement uses TRBV11-3 and TRBJ2-1; no definite D call. Germline CDR1 and CDR2: SGHNT and YENEEA. V was clipped by 3 bases and J by 7 bases, with 10 bases between them. The CDR3 runs 13 residues. CDR3 loop: CASSLNGYNEQFF. Written as DNA, the CDR3 is TGTGCCAGCAGCTTGAACGGATATAATGAGCAGTTCTTC.

The chain recombines TRBV15 with TRBJ2-2; D might be TRBD1 (6 bases). The germline CDR1 and CDR2 sequences are LNHNV and YYDKDF (reference sequence). V lost 8 bases to trimming and J lost 1 base, with 8 bases between them. The CDR3 has 13 residues. The CDR3, as DNA: TGTGCCACCCAGGGGATGAACACCGGGGAGCTGTTTTTT. This codes for CATQGMNTGELFF.

This clone has a single count. The chain carries TRBV4-2 and TRBJ2-3; possibly TRBD2 for D (5 bases). Germline V gives CDR1 LGHNA, CDR2 YNFKEQ. Trimming took off 1 base at V and 4 bases at J, with 12 bases between the two ends. The CDR3 has 15 residues. DNA of the CDR3: TGTGCCAGCAGCCAAGTGAGCGGCGCGGCAGATACGCAGTATTTT. It encodes CASSQVSGAADTQYF.

The chain has TRBV2 and TRBJ1-1; D not certain. Germline CDR1 reads SNHLY; CDR2 reads FYNNEI. The length of the CDR3 is 14 residues. With 8 bases removed from V and 4 bases from J, the gap between germline ends came to 17 bases. The CDR3 DNA follows: TGTGCCAGCCGGCTCCAGCGCGCCGGCACTGAAGCTTTCTTT. This sequence encodes CASRLQRAGTEAFF.

In DNA, the CDR3 is TGTGCCAGCAGTGACGGGACAGGGGGCACAGATACGCAGTATTTT. Translation gives CASSDGTGGTDTQYF. The chain links TRBV6-4 to TRBJ2-3; the match to TRBD1 covers 10 bases. This CDR3 contains 15 residues. V was pared by 2 bases and J by 1 base, with 0 bases of the junction left unmatched. The germline gives CDR1 MRHNA, CDR2 SNTAGT.

V usage is TRBV9 and J usage is TRBJ2-7; possible D gene TRBD2, 7 bases. The ends were cut back, 3 bases at V and 1 base at J, with 20 bases in the middle. This CDR3 comprises 17 residues. Germline V lookup: CDR1 SGDLS, CDR2 YYNGEE. As DNA, the CDR3 is TGTGCCAGCAGCGGGGGCCCCGGCGGGGGCCCTTCCTACGAGCAGTACTTC. This encodes CASSGGPGGGPSYEQYF.

This chain links TRBV12-3 or TRBV12-4 with TRBJ1-6; D perhaps matches TRBD1 (6 bases). CDR3 length: 12 residues. The V end lost 7 bases, the J end lost 13 bases, and 14 bases lay between the germline ends. The CDR3 DNA follows: TGTGCCAGCACCTTCGACAGGTACCCCCTCCACTTT. Translation gives CASTFDRYPLHF.

This clone was detected only a few times. Other DNA sequences in the same sample also yield this CDR3. The chain has TRBV2 and TRBJ1-4; D not resolved. V dropped 3 bases and J dropped 0 bases, with 5 bases sitting between them. This CDR3 contains 14 residues. CDR1 is SNHLY, CDR2 FYNNEI, per germline. Here the CDR3 reads CASSDSTTNEKLFF. The CDR3 DNA reads TGTGCCAGCAGTGATTCTACAACTAATGAAAAACTGTTTTTT.

The V and J genes are TRBV30 and TRBJ2-3; D not certain. Germline CDR1 reads GTSNPN; CDR2 reads SVGIG (reference sequence). The CDR3 contains 12 residues. Trimming cost V 5 bases and J 1 base, with 7 bases left between them. The CDR3 bases are TGTGCCTGGGCTCCTGGCACAGATACGCAGTATTTT. Residues: CAWAPGTDTQYF. The whole variable domain, remainder taken from reference TRBV30 and TRBJ2-3, is SQTIHQWPATLVQPVGSPLSLECTVEGTSNPNLYWYRQAAGRGLQLLFYSVGIGQISSEVPQNLSASRPQDRQFILSSKKLLLSDSGFYLCAWAPGTDTQYFGPGTRLTVL.

This clone turned up a few times. The chain is built from TRBV2 and TRBJ1-1; D uncertain. The CDR3 totals 12 residues. V was trimmed by 1 base and J by 7 bases, leaving 7 bases between them. Germline V gene lookup returns CDR1 SNHLY and CDR2 FYNNEI. The CDR3 coding sequence is TGTGCCAGCAGTGAAGTTGGGATTGAAGCTTTCTTT. Translating gives CASSEVGIEAFF.

The chain combines TRBV10-3 with TRBJ2-3; D possibly corresponds to TRBD2 (5 bases). V lost 7 bases to trimming and J lost 2 bases, with 13 bases between them. There are 14 residues in the CDR3. Germline V gene lookup returns CDR1 ENHRY and CDR2 SYGVKD. The CDR3 DNA follows: TGTGCCATCAAGTCAACTAGATACACAGATACGCAGTATTTT. This sequence encodes CAIKSTRYTDTQYF.

The CDR3 DNA reads TGTGCCAGCAGTGACTCGAGTGGGGCCACAGATACGCAGTATTTT. Its protein product is CASSDSSGATDTQYF. This chain uses TRBV6-4 with TRBJ2-3; possible D gene TRBD1, 5 bases. The CDR3 has 15 residues. V was pared by 0 bases and J by 2 bases, with 9 bases between. The germline V gene has CDR1 MRHNA and CDR2 SNTAGT.

The gene calls are TRBV12-3 or TRBV12-4 and TRBJ1-2; D is perhaps TRBD1 (5 bases). CDR3 size: 11 residues. The ends were cut back, 5 bases at V and 8 bases at J, with 9 bases in the middle. The CDR3 coding sequence is TGTGCCAGCAGTGGGTGGGGCGGCTACACCTTC. It specifies CASSGWGGYTF.

The CDR3 loop is CASSLVGWHHTQYF. CDR3 DNA: TGTGCCAGCAGCTTAGTGGGGTGGCATCATACGCAGTATTTT. The chain employs TRBV7-9 and TRBJ2-3; D uncertain. Germline V gene lookup returns CDR1 SEHNR and CDR2 FQNEAQ (reference sequence). V was trimmed by 1 base and J by 7 bases, leaving 12 bases between them. CDR3 length equals 14 residues. The variable domain in full, with the rest retrieved from reference TRBV7-9 and TRBJ2-3, is DTGVSQNPRHKITKRGQNVTFRCDPISEHNRLYWYRQTLGQGPEFLTYFQNEAQLEKSRLLSDRFSAERPKGSFSTLEIQRTEQGDSAMYLCASSLVGWHHTQYFGPGTRLTVL.

With regard to this clone: Other DNA sequences in the sample encode the same CDR3. The chain carries TRBV6-5 and TRBJ1-5; unclear D gene. The length of the CDR3 is 13 residues. Germline loops: CDR1 MNHEY, CDR2 SVGAGI. The V and J ends lost 0 bases and 1 base respectively, with 1 base between them. This CDR3 is CASSYSSNQPQHF. For the CDR3, the DNA is TGTGCCAGCAGTTACTCCAGCAATCAGCCCCAGCATTTT.

The V call is TRBV30, the J call TRBJ1-4; D not certain. Germline values: CDR1 GTSNPN, CDR2 SVGIG (reference sequence). The CDR3 runs to 14 residues. V was pared by 5 bases and J by 6 bases, with 16 bases between. The CDR3 loop is CAWGFHSVDEKLFF. CDR3 in DNA: TGTGCCTGGGGATTCCACAGCGTAGATGAAAAACTGTTTTTT. The full variable domain, in which reference TRBV30 and TRBJ1-4 provide the parts outside the CDR3, is SQTIHQWPATLVQPVGSPLSLECTVEGTSNPNLYWYRQAAGRGLQLLFYSVGIGQISSEVPQNLSASRPQDRQFILSSKKLLLSDSGFYLCAWGFHSVDEKLFFGSGTQLSVL.

This chain joins TRBV19 and TRBJ1-5, with 12 bases identical to TRBD1. The CDR3 runs 16 residues. The V gene's germline CDR1 is LNHDA and CDR2 SQIVND (reference sequence). The junction had 9 bases not matched to a gene; V was cut back by 5 bases and J by 7 bases. The CDR3 loop reads CASSPRDRGLGQPQHF. Written as DNA, the CDR3 is TGTGCCAGTAGTCCCCGGGACAGGGGGCTCGGGCAGCCCCAGCATTTT.

V is TRBV18 and J is TRBJ2-5; D gene unclear. V was clipped by 3 bases and J by 0 bases, with 2 bases between them. This CDR3 has 12 residues. The germline CDR1 and CDR2 sequences are KGHSH and LQKENI. CDR3 region: CASSPNQETQYF. In DNA form, the CDR3 reads TGTGCCAGCTCACCTAACCAAGAGACCCAGTACTTC.

The CDR3 reads CASSLSNSPLHF. The CDR3 nucleotides read TGTGCCAGCAGCCTCAGTAATTCACCCCTCCACTTT. The chain combines TRBV3-1 (or the pseudogene TRBV3-2) with TRBJ1-6; no definite D call. Between the trimmed V and J ends, which lost 4 bases and 6 bases, there was a span of 4 bases. Germline values: CDR1 LGHDT, CDR2 YNNKEL (reference sequence). This CDR3 has 12 amino acids.

A few counts support this clone. The rearrangement uses TRBV28 and TRBJ1-6; TRBD1 matches at 9 bases. The germline CDR1 and CDR2 sequences are MDHEN and SYDVKM. The CDR3 runs to 12 residues. V lost 10 bases, J lost 7 bases, and 2 bases stayed unmatched. The CDR3 sequence: CAIGTGNSPLHF. CDR3 bases: TGTGCCATCGGGACAGGGAATTCACCCCTCCACTTT.

The chain is built from TRBV5-1 and TRBJ2-1; TRBD2 agrees at 8 bases. In germline, CDR1 is SGHRS, CDR2 YFSETQ. V was clipped by 4 bases and J by 6 bases; unmatched bases: 9. CDR3 length: 15 amino acids. The CDR3 DNA follows: TGCGCCAGCAGCCTAAGGACTAGCAGCGGCAATGAGCAGTTCTTC. As protein: CASSLRTSSGNEQFF.

CDR3 DNA: TGCGCCAGCAGCCGGACAGGTGACGGGAGGGCTGAAGCTTTCTTT. Encoded protein: CASSRTGDGRAEAFF. This chain connects TRBV5-1 to TRBJ1-1, with TRBD1 identical over 7 bases. The V gene's germline CDR1 is SGHRS and CDR2 YFSETQ. V was clipped by 4 bases and J by 6 bases; unmatched bases: 12. The CDR3 length is 15 residues.